Listed below are T cell receptor beta chains from one sample, sequenced in a study of a mutant IDH1 vaccine in newly diagnosed glioma. Generated by immunoSEQ multiplex PCR, the TCRdb table keeps only in-frame clones and is missing some. The sample lists under 45,000 clones, roughly 80% occurring once. No antigens are known for them. This sample comprised PBMCs, obtained from a glioma patient whose treatment included an IDH1 peptide vaccine. The source of these receptors is a man in his fifties with glioma. Both conserved end residues are part of each CDR3. A D gene is named only where the DNA matches it firmly. Size values are once, few and many counts, or a class for expanded clones, and some rows have none.

clone size,V gene,D gene,J gene,CDR3 protein,CDR3 DNA
NA,TRBV30,NA,TRBJ1-2,CAWSVRELSNYGYTF,TGTGCCTGGAGTGTACGGGAGTTATCTAACTATGGCTACACCTTC
NA,TRBV25-1,TRBD2,TRBJ2-2,CASRGGDTGELFF,TGTGCCAGCCGGGGGGGCGACACCGGGGAGCTGTTTTTT
NA,TRBV30,TRBD2,TRBJ2-3,CAWGAGGGTDTQYF,TGTGCCTGGGGGGCTGGCGGGGGGACAGATACGCAGTATTTT
NA,TRBV6-5,NA,TRBJ1-2,CASSSGNYGYTF,TGTGCCAGCAGTTCGGGTAACTATGGCTACACCTTC
NA,TRBV6-5,NA,TRBJ2-5,CASSEGETQYF,TGTGCCAGCAGTGAGGGGGAGACCCAGTACTTC
NA,TRBV6-6,TRBD1,TRBJ1-2,CASRPDRGLGYTF,TGTGCCAGCAGGCCCGACAGGGGGCTGGGCTACACCTTC
NA,TRBV5-1,NA,TRBJ1-5,CASSFSGGNQPQHF,TGCGCCAGCAGCTTTTCCGGGGGCAATCAGCCCCAGCATTTT
NA,TRBV6-6,NA,TRBJ1-4,CASSGRAEGEKLFF,TGTGCCAGCAGTGGCCGGGCAGAAGGGGAAAAACTGTTTTTT
many,TRBV30,TRBD1,TRBJ1-3,CAWATGTPDSGNTIYF,TGTGCCTGGGCGACAGGGACTCCCGACTCTGGAAACACCATATATTTT
NA,TRBV11-2,NA,TRBJ1-6,CASIRATGRNSPLHF,TGTGCCAGTATTCGGGCCACAGGGCGGAATTCACCCCTCCACTTT
NA,TRBV18,NA,TRBJ2-7,CASSPGRGAYF,TGTGCCAGCTCACCAGGCAGGGGCGCGTACTTC
NA,TRBV27,NA,TRBJ2-7,CASSLTGSAYEQYF,TGTGCCAGCAGTTTAACGGGATCTGCCTACGAGCAGTACTTC
NA,TRBV7-2,NA,TRBJ2-5,CASSFGAEGETQYF,TGTGCCAGCAGCTTCGGGGCCGAGGGAGAGACCCAGTACTTC
NA,TRBV6-6,NA,TRBJ2-7,CASSYSAGEDLYEQYF,TGTGCCAGCAGTTACTCGGCAGGCGAGGACCTCTACGAGCAGTACTTC
NA,TRBV2,TRBD2,TRBJ2-7,CASSELRLANEQYF,TGTGCCAGCAGTGAACTGAGACTAGCGAACGAGCAGTACTTC
NA,TRBV27,TRBD1,TRBJ1-2,CASSRDHRPQGLGYTF,TGTGCCAGCAGCCGCGACCACAGGCCACAGGGGTTAGGCTACACCTTC
NA,TRBV2,TRBD2,TRBJ2-7,CASSEAAGDSYEQYF,TGTGCCAGCAGTGAAGCAGCGGGGGACTCCTACGAGCAGTACTTC
NA,TRBV7-9,NA,TRBJ1-1,CASTPGNTEAFF,TGTGCCAGCACTCCCGGGAACACTGAAGCTTTCTTT
NA,TRBV27,NA,TRBJ1-4,CASSFGTLGEKLFF,TGTGCCAGCAGCTTTGGGACTCTGGGGGAAAAACTGTTTTTT
NA,TRBV6-1,NA,TRBJ1-4,CASSGGAPSVNEKLFF,TGTGCCAGCAGTGGGGGGGCACCCAGCGTTAATGAAAAACTGTTTTTT
NA,TRBV15,NA,TRBJ1-2,CATSRSKQPLPMVGYTF,TGTGCCACCAGCAGATCTAAACAGCCCTTGCCTATGGTTGGCTACACCTTC
NA,TRBV2,NA,TRBJ2-3,CATLTRGTQYF,TGTGCCACCCTGACCCGAGGTACGCAGTATTTT
NA,TRBV7-9,TRBD1,TRBJ1-1,CASSPRGTGGNTEAFF,TGTGCCAGCAGCCCCAGAGGGACAGGGGGGAACACTGAAGCTTTCTTT
NA,TRBV28,NA,TRBJ2-7,CASSYRDPARDEQYF,TGTGCCAGCAGTTACCGGGACCCCGCTCGGGACGAGCAGTACTTC
once,TRBV2,NA,TRBJ1-2,CASSESGNYGYTF,TGTGCCAGCAGTGAATCAGGGAACTATGGCTACACCTTC
few,TRBV5-1,NA,TRBJ2-3,CASSPQGSDTQYF,TGCGCCAGCAGCCCGCAGGGTTCAGATACGCAGTATTTT
NA,TRBV19,TRBD1,TRBJ1-5,CAIIGQGRDSNQPQHF,TGTGCCATTATTGGACAGGGAAGAGATAGCAATCAGCCCCAGCATTTT
NA,TRBV5-1,NA,TRBJ2-1,CASNLRDEQFF,TGCGCCAGCAATTTGAGGGATGAGCAGTTCTTC
once,TRBV5-4,NA,TRBJ2-3,CASSFSGWDTDTQYF,TGTGCCAGCAGCTTCTCAGGGTGGGACACAGATACGCAGTATTTT
NA,TRBV5-4,NA,TRBJ2-1,CASSSSRVNEQFF,TGTGCCAGCAGTAGCTCCAGGGTTAATGAGCAGTTCTTC
NA,TRBV12-5,NA,TRBJ1-1,CASGLTRTGADAFF,TGTGCTAGTGGTTTGACCCGGACGGGGGCTGATGCTTTCTTT
once,TRBV4-3,NA,TRBJ1-2,CASKNTGTGLGYGYTF,TGCGCCAGCAAGAACACCGGGACGGGCCTAGGGTATGGCTACACCTTC
NA,TRBV7-2,NA,TRBJ2-5,CASSPQGQAQETQYF,TGTGCCAGCAGCCCTCAGGGCCAAGCACAAGAGACCCAGTACTTC
NA,TRBV2,TRBD2,TRBJ2-7,CARGTSGSYEQYF,TGTGCCAGAGGGACTAGCGGGAGCTACGAGCAGTACTTC
NA,TRBV10-3,NA,TRBJ2-7,CAISEVRGSDEQYF,TGTGCCATCAGTGAGGTCAGGGGTAGCGACGAGCAGTACTTC
NA,TRBV19,NA,TRBJ2-7,CASSIRQGNSYEQYF,TGTGCCAGTAGTATCCGGCAGGGTAACTCCTACGAGCAGTACTTC
NA,TRBV9,NA,TRBJ2-7,CASSVTAGATYEQYF,TGTGCCAGCAGCGTAACGGCAGGGGCTACCTACGAGCAGTACTTC
NA,TRBV5-6,NA,TRBJ1-1,CASSVPSTAEAFF,TGTGCCAGCAGCGTACCCTCCACGGCTGAAGCTTTCTTT
few,TRBV7-3,NA,TRBJ2-3,CASSLTIRGPGGTQYF,TGTGCCAGCAGCTTAACCATTCGGGGGCCGGGAGGTACGCAGTATTTT
few,TRBV7-9,NA,TRBJ1-1,CASSLGGRGEAFF,TGTGCCAGCAGCTTAGGGGGCAGGGGAGAAGCTTTCTTT
NA,TRBV7-2,NA,TRBJ2-5,CASSLLDVTRETQYF,TGTGCCAGCAGCTTATTGGATGTGACAAGGGAGACCCAGTACTTC
NA,TRBV6-5,TRBD1,TRBJ2-7,CASSYVTGSSYEQYF,TGTGCCAGCAGTTACGTGACAGGGAGCTCCTACGAGCAGTACTTC
NA,TRBV6-5,NA,TRBJ1-2,CASRADSRYGYTF,TGTGCCAGTCGAGCCGACAGCAGATATGGCTACACCTTC
few,TRBV5-4,TRBD2,TRBJ2-7,CASSLAPSGGTYEQYF,TGTGCCAGCAGCTTGGCCCCTAGCGGGGGGACCTACGAGCAGTACTTC
NA,TRBV7-2,NA,TRBJ2-7,CASSLVAGNEQYF,TGTGCCAGCAGCTTAGTTGCTGGGAACGAGCAGTACTTC
NA,TRBV2,NA,TRBJ1-4,CAAREKLFF,TGTGCCGCCCGCGAAAAACTGTTTTTT
once,TRBV2,NA,TRBJ1-5,CASRQGRNQPQHF,TGTGCCAGCAGGCAAGGGAGGAATCAGCCCCAGCATTTT
NA,TRBV10-2,NA,TRBJ2-5,CASSPKGRQETQYF,TGCGCCAGCAGCCCCAAGGGGAGACAAGAGACCCAGTACTTC
large,TRBV16,TRBD1,TRBJ2-5,CASSQLQGSQETQYF,TGTGCCAGCAGCCAACTACAGGGGTCCCAAGAGACCCAGTACTTC
NA,TRBV7-9,NA,TRBJ1-5,CASTTTDKAGQPQHF,TGTGCCAGCACCACGACAGACAAAGCCGGTCAGCCCCAGCATTTT
NA,TRBV19,TRBD2,TRBJ2-7,CASSIELAGIYEQYF,TGTGCCAGTAGTATTGAACTAGCGGGCATCTACGAGCAGTACTTC
few,TRBV23-1,NA,TRBJ1-5,CASSRGTDQPQHF,TGCGCCAGCAGTCGGGGCACGGATCAGCCCCAGCATTTT
NA,TRBV4-2,NA,TRBJ2-1,CASSQDQQANNEQFF,TGTGCCAGCAGCCAAGATCAGCAGGCTAACAATGAGCAGTTCTTC